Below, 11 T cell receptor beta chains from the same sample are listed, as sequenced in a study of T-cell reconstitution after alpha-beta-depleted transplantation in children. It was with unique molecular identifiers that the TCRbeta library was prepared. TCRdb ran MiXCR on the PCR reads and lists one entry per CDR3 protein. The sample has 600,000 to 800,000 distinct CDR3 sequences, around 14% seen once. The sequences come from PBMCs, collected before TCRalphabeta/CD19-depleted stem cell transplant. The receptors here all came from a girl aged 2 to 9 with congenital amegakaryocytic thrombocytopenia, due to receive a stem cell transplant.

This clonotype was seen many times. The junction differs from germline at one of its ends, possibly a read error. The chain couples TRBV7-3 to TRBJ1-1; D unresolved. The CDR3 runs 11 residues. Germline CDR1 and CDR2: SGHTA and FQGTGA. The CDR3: CASSLGRIPIF. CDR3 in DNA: TGTGCCAGCAGCTTAGGGAGGATCCCAATCTTT.

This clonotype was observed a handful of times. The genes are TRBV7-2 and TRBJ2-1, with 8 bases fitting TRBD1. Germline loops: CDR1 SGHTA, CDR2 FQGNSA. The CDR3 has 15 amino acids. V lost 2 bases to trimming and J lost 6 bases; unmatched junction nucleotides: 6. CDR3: CASSLSRTGPNEQFF. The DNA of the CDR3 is TGTGCCAGCAGCTTATCGAGGACAGGGCCCAATGAGCAGTTCTTC.

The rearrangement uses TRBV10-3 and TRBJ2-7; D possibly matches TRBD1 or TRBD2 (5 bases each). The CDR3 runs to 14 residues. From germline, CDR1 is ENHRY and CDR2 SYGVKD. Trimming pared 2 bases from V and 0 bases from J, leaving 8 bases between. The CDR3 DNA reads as TGTGCCATCAGTGAGAAGGGGAGCTCCTACGAGCAGTACTTC. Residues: CAISEKGSSYEQYF.

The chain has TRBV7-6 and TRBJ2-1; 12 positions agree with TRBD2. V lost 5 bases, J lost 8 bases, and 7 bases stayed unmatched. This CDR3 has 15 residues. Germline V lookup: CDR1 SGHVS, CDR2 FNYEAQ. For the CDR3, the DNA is TGTGCCAGCAGCCCATCTAGCGGGAGGGACCATGAGCAGTTCTTC. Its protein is CASSPSSGRDHEQFF.

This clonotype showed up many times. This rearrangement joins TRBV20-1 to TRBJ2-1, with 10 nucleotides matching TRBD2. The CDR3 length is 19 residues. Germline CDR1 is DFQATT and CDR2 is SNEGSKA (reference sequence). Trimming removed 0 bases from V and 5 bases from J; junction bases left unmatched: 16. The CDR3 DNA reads TGCAGTGCTAGAGACCATGTCCCCAGGACTAGCGGATATAACAATGAGCAGTTCTTC. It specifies CSARDHVPRTSGYNNEQFF.

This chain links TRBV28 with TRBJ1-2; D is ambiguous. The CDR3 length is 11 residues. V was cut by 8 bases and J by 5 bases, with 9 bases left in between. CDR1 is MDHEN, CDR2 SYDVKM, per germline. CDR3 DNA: TGTGCCAGCGCTATGGATTATGGCTACACCTTC. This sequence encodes CASAMDYGYTF.

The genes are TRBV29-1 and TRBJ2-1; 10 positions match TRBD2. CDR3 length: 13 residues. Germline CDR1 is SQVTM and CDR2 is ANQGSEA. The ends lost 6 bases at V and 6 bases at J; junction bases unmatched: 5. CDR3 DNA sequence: TGCAGCGTCGGACTAGCGGCTTCCAATGAGCAGTTCTTC. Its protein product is CSVGLAASNEQFF.

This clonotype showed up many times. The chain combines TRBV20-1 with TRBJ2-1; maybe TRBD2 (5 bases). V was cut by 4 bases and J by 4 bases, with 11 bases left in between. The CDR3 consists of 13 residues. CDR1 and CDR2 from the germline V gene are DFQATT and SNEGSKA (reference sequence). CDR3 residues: CSAIHTRYNEQFF. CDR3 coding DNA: TGCAGTGCTATTCACACTAGATACAATGAGCAGTTCTTC.

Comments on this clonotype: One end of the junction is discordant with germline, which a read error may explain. The CDR3, as DNA: TGTGCCAGCAGCCAAAAAACCGACGGTGTATCGTCGGAGACCCAGCACTTC. Its translation is CASSQKTDGVSSETQHF. The V gene is TRBV3-1, the J gene TRBJ2-5; D unresolved. The CDR3 contains 17 residues. CDR1 is LGHDT, CDR2 YNNKEL, per germline (reference sequence).

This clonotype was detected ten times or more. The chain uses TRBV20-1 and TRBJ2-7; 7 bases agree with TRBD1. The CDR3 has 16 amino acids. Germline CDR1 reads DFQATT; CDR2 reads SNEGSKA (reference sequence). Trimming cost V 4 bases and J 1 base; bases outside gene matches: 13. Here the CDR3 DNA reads TGCAGTGCTATAACCCCGTGGGACAGAAGTTCCTACGAGCAGTACTTC. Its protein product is CSAITPWDRSSYEQYF.

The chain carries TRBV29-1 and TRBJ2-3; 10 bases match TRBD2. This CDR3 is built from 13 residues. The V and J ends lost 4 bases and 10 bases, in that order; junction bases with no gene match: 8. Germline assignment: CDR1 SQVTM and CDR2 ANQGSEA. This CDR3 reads CSVAPSGSNPQYF. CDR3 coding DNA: TGCAGCGTTGCTCCTAGCGGGAGTAATCCGCAGTATTTT.